Below, 25 T cell receptor beta chains from the same sample are listed, as sequenced in a study of CD8 T cells in Susac syndrome (dated by TCRdb to the late 2010s). Libraries were built with the immunoSEQ multiplex PCR assay. RNA was extracted using the RNeasy kit, and about 0.45 to 1 ug of the RNA was reverse transcribed with random hexamers. TCRdb took the public reads, trimmed them with fastp at Q25, ran MiXCR for clone calling and kept in-frame beta chains. CDR3 protein sequences are deduplicated, and each keeps its most common genes and DNA. The sample table records 120,000 to 150,000 distinct CDR3 sequences; approximately 93% of these occur just once. Approximately 0.25% of the sample rests with the top ten. Source material: CD8+ T cells from PBMCs. These receptors were obtained from a human donor in good health.

The CDR3: CASSYRTSGLPYNEQFF. The CDR3 DNA follows: TGTGCCAGCAGTTACCGAACTAGCGGACTACCCTACAATGAGCAGTTCTTC. The chain has TRBV27 and TRBJ2-1, with 8 bases identical to TRBD2. V lost 4 bases and J lost 2; bases outside the gene matches: 10. The CDR3 totals 17 residues. Germline V gene lookup returns CDR1 MNHEY and CDR2 SMNVEV (reference sequence).

This chain connects TRBV9 to TRBJ2-7; D is unresolved. Trimming took off 0 bases at V and 3 bases at J, with 13 bases between the two ends. This CDR3 has 15 residues. CDR1 is SGDLS, CDR2 YYNGEE, per germline. The CDR3 is CASSVAETAGYEQYF. CDR3 bases: TGTGCCAGCAGCGTAGCAGAGACGGCCGGCTACGAGCAGTACTTC.

This clonotype was seen a single time. The chain has TRBV7-9 and TRBJ2-6; D gene uncertain. V dropped 2 bases and J dropped 18 bases, with 11 bases sitting between them. Germline assignment: CDR1 SEHNR and CDR2 FQNEAQ (reference sequence). This CDR3 is 11 amino acids long. The CDR3 DNA reads as TGTGCCAGCAGCTTATCCCCAGGTCCGACTTTC. This gives the protein CASSLSPGPTF. Together with reference TRBV7-9 and TRBJ2-6, the CDR3 gives the full variable domain: DTGVSQNPRHKITKRGQNVTFRCDPISEHNRLYWYRQTLGQGPEFLTYFQNEAQLEKSRLLSDRFSAERPKGSFSTLEIQRTEQGDSAMYLCASSLSPGPTFGAGSRLTVL.

CDR3 sequence: CASSYGQASYNEQFF. CDR3 nucleotides: TGTGCCAGCAGTTATGGACAGGCCTCCTACAATGAGCAGTTCTTC. The gene calls are TRBV27 and TRBJ2-1; 7 nucleotides agree with TRBD1. The V gene's germline CDR1 is MNHEY and CDR2 SMNVEV (reference sequence). Unmatched junction bases numbered 3, after V lost 4 bases and J lost 0 bases. The CDR3 runs 15 residues.

The chain combines TRBV20-1 with TRBJ2-4, with 11 nucleotides matching TRBD2. Germline V CDR1 and CDR2: DFQATT, SNEGSKA (reference sequence). This CDR3 region has 16 residues. V lost 4 bases, J lost 6 bases, and 11 bases stayed unmatched. The CDR3 spells CSAMELAGVGGNIQYF. Written as DNA, the CDR3 is TGCAGTGCTATGGAACTAGCGGGAGTGGGTGGAAACATTCAGTACTTC.

The V and J genes are TRBV27 and TRBJ2-3; D is unclear. The germline gives CDR1 MNHEY, CDR2 SMNVEV (reference sequence). The CDR3 consists of 15 residues. V lost 3 bases and J 3 bases, leaving 13 bases between the germline ends. The CDR3, as DNA: TGTGCCAGCAGTTTCGCACCAGAATCGACAGATACGCAGTATTTT. Translation gives CASSFAPESTDTQYF.

This sequence joins TRBV5-1 and TRBJ2-7; 7 positions match TRBD1. V was pared by 2 bases and J by 8 bases, with 10 bases of the junction left unmatched. The germline V gene encodes CDR1 SGHRS and CDR2 YFSETQ. The CDR3 covers 14 residues. CDR3 nucleotides: TGCGCCAGCAGCTTATACGACAGGGTGAGGCAGCAGTACTTC. This sequence encodes CASSLYDRVRQQYF. Using reference TRBV5-1 and TRBJ2-7 for the parts outside the CDR3, the full variable domain is KAGVTQTPRYLIKTRGQQVTLSCSPISGHRSVSWYQQTPGQGLQFLFEYFSETQRNKGNFPGRFSGRQFSNSRSEMNVSTLELGDSALYLCASSLYDRVRQQYFGPGTRLTVT.

The chain links TRBV3-1 to TRBJ1-2, with unresolved D. V was cut by 1 base and J by 0 bases, with 6 bases left in between. The CDR3 is 14 amino acids. CDR1 and CDR2 (germline): LGHDT, YNNKEL (reference sequence). The CDR3 reads CASSQATANYGYTF. Written as DNA, the CDR3 is TGTGCCAGCAGCCAAGCTACAGCTAACTATGGCTACACCTTC. Filled out from reference TRBV3-1 and TRBJ1-2, the complete variable domain reads DTAVSQTPKYLVTQMGNDKSIKCEQNLGHDTMYWYKQDSKKFLKIMFSYNNKELIINETVPNRFSPKSPDKAHLNLHINSLELGDSAVYFCASSQATANYGYTFGSGTRLTVV.

This rearrangement joins TRBV27 to TRBJ2-1, with 9 positions matching TRBD1. The trim removed 5 bases at V and 6 bases at J, leaving 2 bases unmatched. Germline CDR1 is MNHEY and CDR2 is SMNVEV (reference sequence). This CDR3 spans 13 amino acids. The CDR3 sequence: CASSTDRGNEQFF. The CDR3 DNA follows: TGTGCCAGCAGTACGGACAGGGGCAATGAGCAGTTCTTC.

This clonotype was seen once. The chain joins TRBV30 to TRBJ1-1, with a weak D call TRBD1 (5 bases). CDR1 and CDR2 (germline): GTSNPN, SVGIG (reference sequence). The CDR3 has 14 amino acids. The V end was cut by 2 bases, the J end by 1 base, with 11 bases between. The CDR3 coding sequence is TGTGCCTGGAGTCCCGGACAAGGGAACACTGAAGCTTTCTTT. Protein: CAWSPGQGNTEAFF.

In this sample, this clonotype turned up once. The chain couples TRBV15 to TRBJ2-7; D is ambiguous. There are 16 residues in the CDR3. Germline CDR1 is LNHNV and CDR2 is YYDKDF (reference sequence). Trimming stripped 0 bases from V and 0 bases from J, with 12 bases between. CDR3 in DNA: TGTGCCACCAGCAGAGATGTCCCTGCTAGCTCCTACGAGCAGTACTTC. It is translated as CATSRDVPASSYEQYF.

The rearrangement uses TRBV28 and TRBJ2-1; TRBD2 matches at 14 bases. The CDR3 is 17 amino acids. Germline-derived CDR1 and CDR2 are MDHEN and SYDVKM. J gave up 7 bases and V 5 bases, and 10 bases lay outside the gene matches. CDR3 protein: CASSAPLGLAGVNEQFF. DNA of the CDR3: TGTGCCAGCAGTGCGCCCTTGGGACTAGCGGGAGTTAATGAGCAGTTCTTC.

The V gene is TRBV2, the J gene TRBJ2-1; D unclear. CDR1 SNHLY and CDR2 FYNNEI come from the germline V gene. Trimming left V 3 bases short and J 4 bases short, with 13 bases between. CDR3 length: 15 amino acids. CDR3 sequence: CASSDRLRPYNEQFF. The CDR3 DNA reads as TGTGCCAGCAGTGATAGACTCCGGCCTTACAATGAGCAGTTCTTC.

This rearrangement joins TRBV3-1 to TRBJ2-5, with D uncertain. The germline V gene has CDR1 LGHDT and CDR2 YNNKEL (reference sequence). Trimming removed 0 bases at V and 5 bases at J, with 10 bases between. The CDR3 runs to 14 residues. Here the CDR3 DNA reads TGTGCCAGCAGCCAAGATTGGGAATTGGAGACCCAGTACTTC. It translates to CASSQDWELETQYF.

The rearrangement joins TRBV4-3 to TRBJ1-1; 8 bases are shared with TRBD1. The CDR3 has 15 amino acids. Germline V gene sequence: CDR1 LGHNA, CDR2 YSLEER. The V gene end was trimmed by 3 bases and the J gene end by 4 bases; junction bases not matched to a gene: 7. This CDR3 reads CASSHRTGSSTEAFF. The CDR3 DNA is TGCGCCAGCAGCCATCGGACAGGGAGTAGCACTGAAGCTTTCTTT.

The chain couples TRBV12-3 or TRBV12-4 to TRBJ2-4; D gene unclear. The CDR3 is 13 amino acids. V gave up 6 bases and J gave up 8 bases, with 14 bases separating them. CDR3 nucleotide sequence: TGTGCCAGCAGCCCGGAGTCTGGCGACATTCAGTACTTC. Protein: CASSPESGDIQYF.

The gene calls are TRBV28 and TRBJ2-7; 7 nucleotides agree with TRBD2. Germline V gene sequence: CDR1 MDHEN, CDR2 SYDVKM. Losses at the gene ends were 4 bases for V and 1 base for J; bases not matched to a gene: 4. This CDR3 has 14 amino acids. CDR3 bases: TGTGCCAGCAGTTGGGGGGGGAGTTCCTACGAGCAGTACTTC. It yields the protein CASSWGGSSYEQYF.

This sequence joins TRBV4-1 and TRBJ2-5; D remains unclear. Trimming removed 1 base at V and 5 bases at J, with 11 bases between. Germline values: CDR1 MGHRA, CDR2 YSYEKL. The CDR3 is made up of 14 amino acids. This chain's CDR3 is CASSQVAAWETQYF. CDR3 DNA: TGCGCCAGCAGCCAAGTAGCAGCGTGGGAGACCCAGTACTTC.

V gene TRBV21-1 combines with J gene TRBJ2-3; the table's D gene call, TRBD2, was not cross checked with the DNA. TRBV21-1 is annotated as a pseudogene. The CDR3 consists of 16 residues. CDR3 in amino acids: CASSKSEGGRADTQYF. CDR3 nucleotide sequence: TGTGCCAGCAGCAAATCCGAGGGAGGGCGGGCAGATACGCAGTATTTT.

The chain recombines TRBV20-1 with TRBJ2-1; D remains unclear. Germline V CDR1 and CDR2: DFQATT, SNEGSKA (reference sequence). V lost 8 bases and J lost 8, with 22 bases in between. This CDR3 is 14 amino acids long. The CDR3 sequence: CSPHKVTFRDEQFF. The CDR3 DNA follows: TGCAGTCCCCATAAGGTGACATTTAGGGATGAGCAGTTCTTC.

V is TRBV7-9 and J is TRBJ2-3, with 7 bases identical to TRBD2. This CDR3 has 15 residues. Germline lookup yields CDR1 SEHNR and CDR2 FQNEAQ (reference sequence). Trimming removed 3 bases from V and 2 bases from J; junction bases left unmatched: 5. CDR3 coding DNA: TGTGCCAGCAGCTTGGGAGGGGACCACACAGATACGCAGTATTTT. Translation: CASSLGGDHTDTQYF.

V gene TRBV7-9 combines with J gene TRBJ2-5; D ambiguous. V gave up 5 bases and J gave up 3 bases, with 7 bases separating them. This CDR3 is 12 amino acids long. Germline CDR1 reads SEHNR; CDR2 reads FQNEAQ (reference sequence). CDR3 protein: CASSGIEETQYF. DNA for the CDR3: TGTGCCAGCAGCGGGATCGAAGAGACCCAGTACTTC.

The V call is TRBV24-1, the J call TRBJ2-1; TRBD2 aligns across 15 bases. Germline V gene sequence: CDR1 KGHDR, CDR2 SFDVKD. This CDR3 contains 16 residues. J gave up 6 bases and V 4 bases, and 3 bases lay outside the gene matches. This chain's CDR3 is CATSEGLAGGRNEQFF. The CDR3 bases are TGTGCCACCAGTGAGGGACTAGCGGGAGGACGCAATGAGCAGTTCTTC.

The CDR3 region has the DNA TGTGCCAGCAGCTTAGTTCTGGGGCAGTCTGGAAACACCATATATTTT. It translates to CASSLVLGQSGNTIYF. The genes are TRBV7-8 and TRBJ1-3, with D possibly matching TRBD1 (5 bases). The CDR3 has 16 residues. The germline gives CDR1 SGHVS, CDR2 FQNEAQ. The V end lost 1 base, the J end lost 1 base, and 11 bases lay between the germline ends.

The rearrangement joins TRBV30 to TRBJ1-1; D unresolved. The CDR3 loop spans 14 amino acids. Germline CDR1 reads GTSNPN; CDR2 reads SVGIG (reference sequence). Trimming cost V 3 bases and J 8 bases, with 19 bases left between them. This CDR3 is CAWRDPIEGREAFF. The CDR3 nucleotides are TGTGCCTGGAGGGACCCCATTGAGGGTCGCGAAGCTTTCTTT.